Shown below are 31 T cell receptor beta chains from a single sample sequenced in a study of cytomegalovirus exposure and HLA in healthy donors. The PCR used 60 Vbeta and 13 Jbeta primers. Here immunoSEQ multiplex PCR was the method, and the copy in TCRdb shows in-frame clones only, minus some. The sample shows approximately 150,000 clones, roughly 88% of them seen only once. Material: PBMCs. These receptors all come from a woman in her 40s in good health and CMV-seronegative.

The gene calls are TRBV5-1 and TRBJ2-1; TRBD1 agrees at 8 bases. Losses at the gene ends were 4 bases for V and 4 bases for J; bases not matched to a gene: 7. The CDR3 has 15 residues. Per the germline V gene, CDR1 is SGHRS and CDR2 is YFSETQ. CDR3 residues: CASSPTGGNYNEQFF. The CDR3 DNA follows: TGCGCCAGCAGCCCAACAGGGGGAAATTACAATGAGCAGTTCTTC.

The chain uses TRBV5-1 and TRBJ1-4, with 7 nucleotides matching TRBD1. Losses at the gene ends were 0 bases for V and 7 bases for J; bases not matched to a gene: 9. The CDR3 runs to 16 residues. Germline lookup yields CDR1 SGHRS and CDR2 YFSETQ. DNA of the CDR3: TGCGCCAGCAGCTTGGGTTCGACAGGGAATAGTGAAAAACTGTTTTTT. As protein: CASSLGSTGNSEKLFF. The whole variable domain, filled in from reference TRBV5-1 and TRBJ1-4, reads KAGVTQTPRYLIKTRGQQVTLSCSPISGHRSVSWYQQTPGQGLQFLFEYFSETQRNKGNFPGRFSGRQFSNSRSEMNVSTLELGDSALYLCASSLGSTGNSEKLFFGSGTQLSVL.

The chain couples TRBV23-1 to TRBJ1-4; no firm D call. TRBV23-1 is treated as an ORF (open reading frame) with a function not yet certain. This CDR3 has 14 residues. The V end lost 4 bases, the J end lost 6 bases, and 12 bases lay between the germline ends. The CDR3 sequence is CASSPERGDEKLFF. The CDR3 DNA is TGCGCCAGCAGTCCGGAGAGAGGTGATGAAAAACTGTTTTTT.

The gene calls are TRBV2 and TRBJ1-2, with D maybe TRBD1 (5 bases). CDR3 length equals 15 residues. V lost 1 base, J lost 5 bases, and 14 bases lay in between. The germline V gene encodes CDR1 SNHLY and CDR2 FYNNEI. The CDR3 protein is CASSEVGGGRYGYTF. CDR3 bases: TGTGCCAGCAGTGAAGTGGGGGGTGGGCGATATGGCTACACCTTC.

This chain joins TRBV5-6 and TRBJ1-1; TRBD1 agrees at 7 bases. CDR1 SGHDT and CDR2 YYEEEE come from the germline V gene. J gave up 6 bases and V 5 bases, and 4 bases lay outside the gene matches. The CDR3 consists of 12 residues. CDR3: CASRAGTAEAFF. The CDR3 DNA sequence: TGTGCCAGCAGGGCCGGGACAGCTGAAGCTTTCTTT.

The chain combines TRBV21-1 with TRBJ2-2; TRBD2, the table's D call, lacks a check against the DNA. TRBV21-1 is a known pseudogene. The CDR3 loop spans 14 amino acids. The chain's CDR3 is CASSWGANTGELFF. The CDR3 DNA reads TGTGCCAGCAGCTGGGGGGCGAACACCGGGGAGCTGTTTTTT.

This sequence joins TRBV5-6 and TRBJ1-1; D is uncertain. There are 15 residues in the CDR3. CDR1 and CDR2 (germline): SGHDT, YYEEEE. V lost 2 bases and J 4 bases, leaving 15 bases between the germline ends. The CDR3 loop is CASSLWVGFATEAFF. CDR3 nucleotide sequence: TGTGCCAGCAGCTTATGGGTGGGCTTTGCCACTGAAGCTTTCTTT.

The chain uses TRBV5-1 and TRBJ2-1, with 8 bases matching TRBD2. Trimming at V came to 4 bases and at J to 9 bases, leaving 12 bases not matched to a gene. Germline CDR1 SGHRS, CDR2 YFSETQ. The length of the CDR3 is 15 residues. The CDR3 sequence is CASSLVASGSGEQFF. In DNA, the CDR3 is TGCGCCAGCAGCCTAGTGGCTAGCGGGTCGGGTGAGCAGTTCTTC.

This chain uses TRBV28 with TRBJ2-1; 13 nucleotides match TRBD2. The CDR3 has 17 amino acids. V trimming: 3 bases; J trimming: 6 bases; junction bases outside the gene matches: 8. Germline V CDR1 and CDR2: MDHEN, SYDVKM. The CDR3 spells CASSFLLGTSGVNEQFF. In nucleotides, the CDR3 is TGTGCCAGCAGTTTCCTCCTCGGGACTAGCGGGGTCAATGAGCAGTTCTTC.

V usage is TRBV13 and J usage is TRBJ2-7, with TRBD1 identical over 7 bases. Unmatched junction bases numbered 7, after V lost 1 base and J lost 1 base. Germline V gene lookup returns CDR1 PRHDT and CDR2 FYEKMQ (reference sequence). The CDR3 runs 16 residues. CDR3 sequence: CASSLESTGQSYEQYF. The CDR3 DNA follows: TGTGCCAGCAGCTTAGAATCGACAGGGCAGTCCTACGAGCAGTACTTC.

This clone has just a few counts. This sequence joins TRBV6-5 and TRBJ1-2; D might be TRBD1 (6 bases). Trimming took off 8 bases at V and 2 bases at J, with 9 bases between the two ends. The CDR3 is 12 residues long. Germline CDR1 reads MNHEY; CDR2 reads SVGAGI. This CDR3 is CASYRDNYGYTF. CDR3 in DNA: TGTGCCAGCTACAGGGACAACTATGGCTACACCTTC.

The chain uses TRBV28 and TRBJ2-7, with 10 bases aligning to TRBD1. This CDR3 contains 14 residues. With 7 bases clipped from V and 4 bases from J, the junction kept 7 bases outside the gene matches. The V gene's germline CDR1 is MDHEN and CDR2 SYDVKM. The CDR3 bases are TGTGCCAGCATCTCCGGGGACAGGGGATACGAGCAGTACTTC. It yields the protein CASISGDRGYEQYF.

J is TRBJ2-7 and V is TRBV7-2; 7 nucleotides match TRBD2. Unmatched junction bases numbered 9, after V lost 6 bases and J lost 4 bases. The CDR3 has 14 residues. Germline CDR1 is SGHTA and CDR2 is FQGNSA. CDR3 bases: TGTGCCAGCAGTTTGGGACTACCAACTTACGAGCAGTACTTC. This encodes CASSLGLPTYEQYF.

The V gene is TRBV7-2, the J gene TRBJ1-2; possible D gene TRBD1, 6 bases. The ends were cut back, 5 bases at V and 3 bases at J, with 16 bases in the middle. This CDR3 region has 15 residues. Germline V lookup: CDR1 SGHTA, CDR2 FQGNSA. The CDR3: CASSQGGAPYYGYTF. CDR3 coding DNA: TGTGCCAGCAGCCAAGGGGGGGCCCCCTACTATGGCTACACCTTC.

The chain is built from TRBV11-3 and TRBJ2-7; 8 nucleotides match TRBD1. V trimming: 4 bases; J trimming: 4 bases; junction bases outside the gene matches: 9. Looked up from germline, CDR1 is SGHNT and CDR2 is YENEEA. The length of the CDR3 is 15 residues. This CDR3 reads CASSSRTGWKYEQYF. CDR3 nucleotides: TGTGCCAGCAGCTCACGGACAGGGTGGAAGTACGAGCAGTACTTC.

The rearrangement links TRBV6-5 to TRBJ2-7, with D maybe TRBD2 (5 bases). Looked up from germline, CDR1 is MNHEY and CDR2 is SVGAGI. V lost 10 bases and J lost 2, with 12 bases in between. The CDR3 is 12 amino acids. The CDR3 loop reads CATGEPPYEQYF. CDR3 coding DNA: TGTGCCACCGGGGAACCTCCCTACGAGCAGTACTTC.

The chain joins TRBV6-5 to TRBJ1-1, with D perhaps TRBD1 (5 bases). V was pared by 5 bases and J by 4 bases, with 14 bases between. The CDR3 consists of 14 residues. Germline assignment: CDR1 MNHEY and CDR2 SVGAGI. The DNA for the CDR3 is TGTGCCAGCAGTGGTTGGGGGGACGGCACTGAAGCTTTCTTT. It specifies CASSGWGDGTEAFF.

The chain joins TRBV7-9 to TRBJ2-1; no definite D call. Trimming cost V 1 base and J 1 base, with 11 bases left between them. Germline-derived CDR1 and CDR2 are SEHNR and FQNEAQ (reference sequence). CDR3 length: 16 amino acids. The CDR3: CASSLGRPGSYNEQFF. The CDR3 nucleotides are TGTGCCAGCAGCTTAGGACGGCCAGGTTCCTACAATGAGCAGTTCTTC.

The CDR3 DNA sequence: TGCGCCAGCAGCTCCCTCCGGGACGTCGGACTAGCAGATACGCAGTATTTT. Translated, it gives CASSSLRDVGLADTQYF. The J gene is TRBJ2-3, the V gene TRBV5-1; 7 bases fit TRBD2. Germline V lookup: CDR1 SGHRS, CDR2 YFSETQ. The CDR3 consists of 17 residues. V lost 3 bases, J lost 4 bases, and 14 bases stayed unmatched.

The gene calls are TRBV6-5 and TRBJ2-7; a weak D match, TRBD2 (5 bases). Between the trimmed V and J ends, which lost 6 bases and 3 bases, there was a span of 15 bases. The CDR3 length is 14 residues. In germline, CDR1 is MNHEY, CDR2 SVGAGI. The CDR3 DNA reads TGTGCCAGCAGCATTAGACGGACTTTCTACGAGCAGTACTTC. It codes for CASSIRRTFYEQYF.

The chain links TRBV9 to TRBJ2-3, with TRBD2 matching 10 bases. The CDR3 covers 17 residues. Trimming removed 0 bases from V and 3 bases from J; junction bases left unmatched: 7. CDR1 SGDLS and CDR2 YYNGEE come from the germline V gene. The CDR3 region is CASSVGIQREGTDTQYF. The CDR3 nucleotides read TGTGCCAGCAGCGTAGGAATCCAGCGGGAGGGTACAGATACGCAGTATTTT.

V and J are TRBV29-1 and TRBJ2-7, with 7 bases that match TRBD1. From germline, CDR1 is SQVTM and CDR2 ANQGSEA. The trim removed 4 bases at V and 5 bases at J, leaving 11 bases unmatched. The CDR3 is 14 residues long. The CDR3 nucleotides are TGCAGCGTTGCGGGGCCAGGGGGTAGGAACGAGCAGTACTTC. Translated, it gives CSVAGPGGRNEQYF.

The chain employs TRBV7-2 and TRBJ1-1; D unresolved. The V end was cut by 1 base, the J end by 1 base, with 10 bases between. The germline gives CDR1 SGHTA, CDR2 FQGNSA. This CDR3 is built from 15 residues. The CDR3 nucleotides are TGTGCCAGCAGCTTAGATATGGCAGGGAACACTGAAGCTTTCTTT. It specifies CASSLDMAGNTEAFF.

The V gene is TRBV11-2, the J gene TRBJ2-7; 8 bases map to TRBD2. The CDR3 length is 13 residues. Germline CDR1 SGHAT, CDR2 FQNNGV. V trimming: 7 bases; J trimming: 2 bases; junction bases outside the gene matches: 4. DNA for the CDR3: TGTGCCAGCACAATAGCGGGAACCTACGAGCAGTACTTC. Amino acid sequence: CASTIAGTYEQYF.

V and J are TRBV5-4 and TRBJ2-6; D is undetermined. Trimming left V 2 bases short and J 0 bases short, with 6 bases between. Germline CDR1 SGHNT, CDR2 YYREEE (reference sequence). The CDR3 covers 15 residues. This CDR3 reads CASSLARSGANVLTF. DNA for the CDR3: TGTGCCAGCAGCTTAGCTCGCTCTGGGGCCAACGTCCTGACTTTC.

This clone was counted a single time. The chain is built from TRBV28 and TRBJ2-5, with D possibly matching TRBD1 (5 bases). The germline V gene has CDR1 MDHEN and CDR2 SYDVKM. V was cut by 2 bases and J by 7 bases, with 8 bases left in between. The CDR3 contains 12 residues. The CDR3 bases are TGTGCCAGCAGTTTAGGGGCGAGGACCCAGTACTTC. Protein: CASSLGARTQYF.

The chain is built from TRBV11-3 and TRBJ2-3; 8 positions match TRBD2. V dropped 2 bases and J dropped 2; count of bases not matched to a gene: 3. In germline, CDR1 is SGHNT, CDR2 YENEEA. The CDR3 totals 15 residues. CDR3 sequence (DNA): TGTGCCAGCAGCTTACAGACTAGCGACACAGATACGCAGTATTTT. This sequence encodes CASSLQTSDTDTQYF.

The CDR3 nucleotides are TGTGCCTGGAGTGACGGAGACTTGAGAGGCTACACCTTC. Protein product: CAWSDGDLRGYTF. The V and J genes are TRBV30 and TRBJ1-2; D not certain. Deletions cut 1 base from V and 8 bases from J, with 14 bases between. The CDR3 runs to 13 residues. The V gene's germline CDR1 is GTSNPN and CDR2 SVGIG (reference sequence).

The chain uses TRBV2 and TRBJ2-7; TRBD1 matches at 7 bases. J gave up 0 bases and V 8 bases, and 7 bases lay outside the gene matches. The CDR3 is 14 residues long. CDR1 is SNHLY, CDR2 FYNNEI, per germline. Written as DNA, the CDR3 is TGTGCCAGCGGGACAGTTTATAGCTCCTACGAGCAGTACTTC. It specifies CASGTVYSSYEQYF. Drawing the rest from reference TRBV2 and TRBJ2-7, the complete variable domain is EPEVTQTPSHQVTQMGQEVILRCVPISNHLYFYWYRQILGQKVEFLVSFYNNEISEKSEIFDDQFSVERPDGSNFTLKIRSTKLEDSAMYFCASGTVYSSYEQYFGPGTRLTVT.

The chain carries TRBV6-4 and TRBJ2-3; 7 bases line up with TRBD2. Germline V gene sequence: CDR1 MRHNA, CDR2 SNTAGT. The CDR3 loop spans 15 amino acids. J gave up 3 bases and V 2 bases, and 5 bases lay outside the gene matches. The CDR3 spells CASSDQGGSTDTQYF. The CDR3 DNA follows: TGTGCCAGCAGTGACCAGGGCGGGAGTACAGATACGCAGTATTTT.

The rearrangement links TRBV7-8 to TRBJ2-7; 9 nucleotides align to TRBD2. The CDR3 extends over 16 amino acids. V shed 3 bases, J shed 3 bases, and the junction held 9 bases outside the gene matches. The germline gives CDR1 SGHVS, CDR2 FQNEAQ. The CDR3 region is CASSLTAGGEGYEQYF. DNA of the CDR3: TGTGCCAGCAGCTTGACGGCGGGGGGGGAAGGCTACGAGCAGTACTTC.